This is a list of T cell receptor beta chains from one sample in a study of blood T cells in healthy people across ages. MiXCR was run by TCRdb on the 5' RACE reads, yielding one entry per CDR3 protein. Of some 1.5 million distinct CDR3 sequences listed, roughly 43% are singletons. The specimen sequenced was blood. These receptors came from a woman under 30 in good health. CDR3s include the opening cysteine and the closing phenylalanine or tryptophan. Each record gives: clone size, J gene, D gene, V gene, CDR3 protein, CDR3 DNA. D genes are given only for firm matches. Size tells how often a clone was seen (once, few, many) or the class of an expanded clone, and some rows leave it out.

. TRBJ2-3 . TRBV11-1 CASSSQGGAEDTQYF TGTGCCAGCAGCTCGCAAGGGGGGGCCGAAGATACGCAGTATTTT
once TRBJ2-1 . TRBV11-2 CASSLGSSFYNEQFF TGTGCCAGCAGCTTAGGCAGCTCCTTCTACAATGAGCAGTTCTTC
. TRBJ2-7 . TRBV25-1 CASSGPGNYEQYF TGTGCCAGCAGTGGGCCTGGCAACTACGAGCAGTACTTC
. TRBJ2-5 TRBD2 TRBV5-1 CASSAGTRIYDEQYF TGCGCCAGCAGCGCCGGGACTAGGATTTACGATGAGCAGTACTTC
. TRBJ2-1 TRBD2 TRBV20-1 CSAPLGEGQFF TGCAGTGCTCCATTGGGGGAGGGGCAGTTCTTC
. TRBJ1-1 . TRBV12-3/TRBV12-4 CASSSPYGVNTEAFF TGTGCCAGCAGTTCACCATACGGAGTGAACACTGAAGCTTTCTTT
. TRBJ1-5 . TRBV4-1 CASSQDTTKDQPQHF TGCGCCAGCAGCCAAGATACGACCAAGGATCAGCCCCAGCATTTT
. TRBJ2-3 TRBD2 TRBV7-2 CASSSLTSYPSTDTQYF TGTGCCAGCAGCTCATTGACTAGCTACCCTAGCACAGATACGCAGTATTTT
. TRBJ1-5 . TRBV12-3/TRBV12-4 CASSQGRTVSNQPQHF TGTGCCAGCAGTCAGGGGCGGACAGTAAGCAATCAGCCCCAGCATTTT
. TRBJ1-1 . TRBV29-1 CSVEFGANTEAFF TGCAGCGTTGAATTTGGGGCGAACACTGAAGCTTTCTTT
many TRBJ2-3 . TRBV7-9 CASSRLGDTQYF TGTGCCAGCAGCCGCCTTGGGGATACGCAGTATTTT
. TRBJ1-5 . TRBV28 CASRSNRVRRNQPQHF TGTGCCAGCAGATCTAACAGGGTCCGGCGCAATCAGCCCCAGCATTTT
. TRBJ2-1 TRBD2 TRBV9 CASSPKGGRANEQFF TGTGCCAGCAGCCCCAAGGGCGGGAGGGCCAATGAGCAGTTCTTC
few TRBJ2-7 . TRBV9 CASSVGSLTSSYEQYF TGTGCCAGCAGCGTAGGTTCCCTCACCTCCTCCTACGAGCAGTACTTC
few TRBJ2-7 TRBD2 TRBV6-8 CASKGRLAVYYEQYF TGTGCCAGCAAAGGCCGACTAGCGGTGTACTACGAGCAGTACTTC
few TRBJ1-1 . TRBV21-1 CASSKRRAKNTEAFF TGTGCCAGCAGCAAGAGGAGGGCGAAGAACACTGAAGCTTTCTTT
. TRBJ2-7 TRBD1 TRBV29-1 CSAGQARYEQYF TGCAGCGCTGGACAGGCGCGCTACGAGCAGTACTTC
few TRBJ2-7 . TRBV13 CASRSLGSSYEQYF TGTGCCAGCAGATCTTTAGGGAGCTCCTACGAGCAGTACTTC
. TRBJ1-2 . TRBV5-1 CASSLDGGSGGYTF TGCGCCAGCAGCTTGGATGGGGGGTCTGGCGGCTACACCTTC
many TRBJ2-7 TRBD2 TRBV4-2 CASSQESSGSYEQYF TGTGCCAGCAGCCAAGAATCTAGCGGGTCCTACGAGCAGTACTTC
. TRBJ2-7 TRBD2 TRBV29-1 CSVEDIESSGGAPYEQYF TGCAGCGTTGAAGATATTGAGTCTAGCGGGGGGGCCCCCTACGAGCAGTACTTC
. TRBJ1-1 . TRBV27 CASSLGAYGNTEAFF TGTGCCAGCAGTTTGGGGGCCTATGGGAACACTGAAGCTTTCTTT
. TRBJ2-2 . TRBV9 CASSVDADSTGELFF TGTGCCAGCAGCGTAGACGCAGATTCAACCGGGGAGCTGTTTTTT
. TRBJ1-5 . TRBV12-3/TRBV12-4 CASRGRPEQPQHF TGTGCCAGCAGAGGACGCCCTGAGCAACCCCAGCATTTT
few TRBJ1-1 TRBD1 TRBV6-2/TRBV6-3 CASSYTTGGTEAFF TGTGCCAGCAGTTACACGACAGGGGGGACTGAAGCTTTCTTT
few TRBJ1-1 . TRBV13 CASAQTLANTEAFF TGTGCCAGCGCCCAGACCCTCGCGAACACTGAAGCTTTCTTT
few TRBJ2-7 . TRBV7-2 CASRHHRASPYNEQYF TGTGCCAGCAGACATCATCGCGCCTCACCATACAATGAGCAGTACTTC
. TRBJ1-2 . TRBV6-2/TRBV6-3 CASSYYDYGYTF TGTGCCAGCAGTTACTACGACTATGGCTACACCTTC
once TRBJ2-7 TRBD1 TRBV7-2 CASSREQGASYEQYF TGTGCCAGCAGCCGGGAACAGGGGGCGTCCTACGAGCAGTACTTC
. TRBJ2-5 . TRBV4-3 CASSQGPHRDTETQYF TGCGCCAGCAGCCAAGGACCTCACAGGGACACAGAGACCCAGTACTTC
once TRBJ2-3 . TRBV7-3 CASSYIGRTPGDTQYF TGTGCCAGCAGCTATATCGGACGGACTCCAGGAGATACGCAGTATTTT
. TRBJ2-5 . TRBV7-2 CASSLARPVETQYF TGTGCCAGCAGCTTAGCTAGGCCCGTAGAGACCCAGTACTTC
once TRBJ2-5 TRBD1 TRBV27 CASATGGAQETQYF TGTGCCAGCGCCACAGGGGGTGCTCAAGAGACCCAGTACTTC
. TRBJ1-2 . TRBV13 CASSLVTRRTANYGYTF TGTGCCAGCAGCTTAGTGACCAGGCGGACTGCTAACTATGGCTACACCTTC
. TRBJ2-5 . TRBV6-2/TRBV6-3 CASSYLSGTVQETQYF TGTGCCAGCAGTTATCTATCAGGGACCGTCCAAGAGACCCAGTACTTC
. TRBJ2-7 . TRBV12-5 CASGFWGLGNEQYF TGTGCTAGTGGTTTTTGGGGGCTGGGCAATGAGCAGTACTTC
. TRBJ2-5 . TRBV3-1 CASSQVGALETQYF TGTGCCAGCAGCCAAGTGGGGGCCTTAGAGACCCAGTACTTC
. TRBJ1-2 TRBD1 TRBV7-9 CASGGQPTNYDYTF TGTGCCAGCGGGGGACAGCCAACTAACTATGACTACACCTTC
few TRBJ2-1 . TRBV18 CASSPTVSSYNEQFF TGTGCCAGCTCACCAACAGTAAGCTCCTACAATGAGCAGTTCTTC
. TRBJ2-7 . TRBV5-1 CASSLRGNAYEQYF TGCGCCAGCAGCTTGCGGGGCAACGCCTACGAGCAGTACTTC
many TRBJ2-3 TRBD2 TRBV10-3 CAISERLAGADTQYF TGTGCCATCAGTGAGCGACTAGCGGGAGCTGATACGCAGTATTTT
. TRBJ2-7 . TRBV20-1 CSARDAGVNEQYF TGCAGTGCTAGAGATGCCGGGGTGAACGAGCAGTACTTC
. TRBJ2-7 . TRBV20-1 CSARLTEGEQYF TGCAGTGCTAGATTAACAGAGGGCGAGCAGTACTTC
once TRBJ2-4 . TRBV12-3/TRBV12-4 CASSSVTGREQYF TGTGCCAGCAGTAGCGTGACAGGTAGAGAGCAGTACTTC
. TRBJ1-5 TRBD1 TRBV10-3 CATTGDYSNQPQHF TGCGCCACAACAGGGGACTATAGCAATCAGCCCCAGCATTTT
once TRBJ1-2 . TRBV7-9 CASSLASVNGYTF TGTGCCAGCAGCTTAGCCTCGGTTAATGGCTACACCTTC
. TRBJ2-3 TRBD2 TRBV11-2 CASSSGSGIVTDTQYF TGTGCCAGCAGCTCCGGTAGCGGGATAGTGACAGATACGCAGTATTTT
few TRBJ2-1 . TRBV29-1 CSVEDLTSNEQFF TGCAGCGTTGAAGATTTAACGTCCAATGAGCAGTTCTTC
few TRBJ2-2 . TRBV4-3 CASSQDTKTGELFF TGCGCCAGCAGCCAAGATACCAAGACCGGGGAGCTGTTTTTT
. TRBJ1-1 . TRBV12-3/TRBV12-4 CASRPPGGHEAFF TGTGCCAGCAGACCGCCGGGGGGACACGAAGCTTTCTTT
. TRBJ2-3 TRBD2 TRBV13 CASSLPTSGPDTDTQYF TGTGCCAGCAGCCTACCCACTAGCGGGCCCGACACAGATACGCAGTATTTT
few TRBJ2-1 TRBD2 TRBV7-2 CASSAGLAGVVYEQFF TGTGCCAGCAGCGCCGGACTAGCGGGAGTTGTATATGAGCAGTTCTTC
few TRBJ1-6 TRBD1 TRBV12-3/TRBV12-4 CASSLDRGIRNSPLHF TGTGCCAGCAGTTTAGACAGGGGGATTCGGAATTCACCCCTCCACTTT
once TRBJ2-7 TRBD1 TRBV20-1 CSAARDRYEQYF TGCAGTGCAGCCCGGGACAGGTACGAGCAGTACTTC
few TRBJ2-1 TRBD2 TRBV7-9 CASSLILAVSYNEQFF TGTGCCAGCAGCTTAATCCTAGCGGTCTCCTACAATGAGCAGTTCTTC
few TRBJ1-1 . TRBV9 CASSPEKHLTEAFF TGTGCCAGCAGCCCAGAAAAACACCTCACTGAAGCTTTCTTT
. TRBJ1-2 . TRBV5-1 CASSLAGALTNYGYTF TGCGCCAGCAGCTTAGCGGGGGCGTTAACTAACTATGGCTACACCTTC
few TRBJ1-1 . TRBV20-1 CSASSLRGNTEAFF TGCAGTGCTAGCTCCCTACGGGGGAACACTGAAGCTTTCTTT